The 27 T cell receptor beta chains in this list originate from one sample, sequenced in a study of T cell responses to AZD1222 COVID-19 vaccine. This table comes from immunoSEQ multiplex PCR, and its TCRdb copy is limited to in-frame clones, with some not included. The sample holds 44,000 or so clones; about 83% are singletons and the top ten take 52%. The sequenced sample was peripheral blood, obtained on day 0 of AZD1222 vaccination. These receptors were taken from an adult in good health.

V gene TRBV11-2 combines with J gene TRBJ1-5; a possible D gene is TRBD1 (5 bases). The V end lost 5 bases, the J end lost 4 bases, and 9 bases lay between the germline ends. The length of the CDR3 is 13 residues. CDR1 is SGHAT and CDR2 is FQNNGV in the germline V gene. The CDR3 nucleotides read TGTGCCAGCAGCGCAGGGTTAAATCAGCCCCAGCATTTT. Its translation: CASSAGLNQPQHF.

This clone was detected ten times or more. The genes are TRBV2 and TRBJ2-1, with D uncertain. CDR1 and CDR2 from the germline V gene are SNHLY and FYNNEI. The CDR3 extends over 11 amino acids. V shed 3 bases and J shed 3 bases, with 0 bases lying between them. CDR3 DNA: TGTGCCAGCAGTGACTACAATGAGCAGTTCTTC. It translates to CASSDYNEQFF.

The chain employs TRBV11-3 and TRBJ2-1, with TRBD2 matching 8 bases. There are 15 residues in the CDR3. Germline-derived CDR1 and CDR2 are SGHNT and YENEEA. Trimming cost V 0 bases and J 7 bases; bases outside gene matches: 5. The CDR3 loop is CASSLDPTSVNEQFF. In DNA, the CDR3 is TGTGCCAGCAGCTTAGACCCGACTAGCGTTAATGAGCAGTTCTTC. Complete variable domain (other parts from reference TRBV11-3 and TRBJ2-1): EAGVVQSPRYKIIEKKQPVAFWCNPISGHNTLYWYLQNLGQGPELLIRYENEEAVDDSQLPKDRFSAERLKGVDSTLKIQPAELGDSAVYLCASSLDPTSVNEQFFGPGTRLTVL.

The chain uses TRBV28 and TRBJ2-2; D not certain. V lost 3 bases and J 2 bases, leaving 7 bases between the germline ends. Per the germline V gene, CDR1 is MDHEN and CDR2 is SYDVKM. This CDR3 has 14 amino acids. CDR3: CASSLSGNTGELFF. The CDR3 nucleotides read TGTGCCAGCAGTTTGTCAGGAAACACCGGGGAGCTGTTTTTT.

This clone was recorded a few times. The chain is built from TRBV9 and TRBJ1-1; D not certain. The germline CDR1 and CDR2 sequences are SGDLS and YYNGEE. This CDR3 has 14 residues. Trimming cost V 0 bases and J 6 bases, with 12 bases left between them. CDR3 amino acids: CASSVGGGIAEAFF. DNA for the CDR3: TGTGCCAGCAGCGTAGGGGGAGGGATAGCTGAAGCTTTCTTT.

This sequence joins TRBV7-9 and TRBJ1-1; tentatively, D is TRBD1 (6 bases). Trimming left V 4 bases short and J 4 bases short, with 13 bases between. The germline gives CDR1 SEHNR, CDR2 FQNEAQ (reference sequence). CDR3 length equals 14 residues. For the CDR3, the DNA is TGTGCCAGCAGCTCATCAGGGGCGCGCACTGAAGCTTTCTTT. Translated: CASSSSGARTEAFF.

J is TRBJ2-6 and V is TRBV5-1; unclear D gene. Trimming took off 4 bases at V and 2 bases at J, with 10 bases between the two ends. This CDR3 has 15 residues. Germline V gene data show CDR1 as SGHRS and CDR2 as YFSETQ. The CDR3 is CASSPQGAGANVLTF. For the CDR3, the DNA is TGCGCCAGCAGCCCGCAAGGTGCTGGGGCCAACGTCCTGACTTTC.

This clone was seen a few times. The chain joins TRBV5-1 to TRBJ1-1, with D uncertain. This CDR3 has 13 amino acids. Germline V gene sequence: CDR1 SGHRS, CDR2 YFSETQ. V lost 0 bases and J 7 bases, leaving 10 bases between the germline ends. The CDR3 is CASSLDLGIEAFF. The CDR3 DNA sequence: TGCGCCAGCAGCTTGGATTTAGGGATTGAAGCTTTCTTT.

V and J are TRBV28 and TRBJ1-4; maybe TRBD1 (6 bases). This CDR3 region has 14 residues. V gave up 2 bases and J gave up 5 bases, with 9 bases separating them. Germline V lookup: CDR1 MDHEN, CDR2 SYDVKM. CDR3 loop: CASSLGQPNEKLFF. The CDR3 DNA reads as TGTGCCAGCAGTTTAGGACAGCCGAATGAAAAACTGTTTTTT.

V is TRBV10-3 and J is TRBJ1-1, with 8 bases fitting TRBD1. The CDR3 runs to 11 residues. The V gene end was trimmed by 11 bases and the J gene end by 3 bases; junction bases not matched to a gene: 2. Germline V lookup: CDR1 ENHRY, CDR2 SYGVKD. The CDR3 DNA reads as TGTGCCGCACAGGGGGACACTGAAGCTTTCTTT. This encodes CAAQGDTEAFF.

The J gene is TRBJ2-6, the V gene TRBV10-3, with TRBD1 matching 9 bases. Germline V gene data show CDR1 as ENHRY and CDR2 as SYGVKD. With 10 bases clipped from V and 2 bases from J, the junction kept 9 bases outside the gene matches. This CDR3 is built from 16 residues. The CDR3 protein is CATAGTGTTGANVLTF. DNA for the CDR3: TGTGCCACCGCCGGGACAGGGACTACTGGGGCCAACGTCCTGACTTTC.

The gene calls are TRBV19 and TRBJ1-6; maybe TRBD1 (5 bases). The germline gives CDR1 LNHDA, CDR2 SQIVND (reference sequence). CDR3 length: 19 residues. Trimming pared 9 bases from V and 1 base from J, leaving 25 bases between. The CDR3 protein is CASSRGGTRPGSYNSPLHF. DNA for the CDR3: TGTGCCAGCAGTCGAGGCGGGACCCGCCCTGGGTCCTATAATTCACCCCTCCACTTT.

The sample holds one count of this clone. The CDR3 sequence is CARGTPSTYGYTF. As DNA, the CDR3 is TGTGCCAGAGGGACTCCTTCTACTTATGGCTACACCTTC. V is TRBV2 and J is TRBJ1-2, with D possibly TRBD1 on 5 matching bases. From germline, CDR1 is SNHLY and CDR2 FYNNEI. Trimming took off 9 bases at V and 5 bases at J, with 16 bases between the two ends. This CDR3 contains 13 residues.

This chain uses TRBV28 with TRBJ2-3; 8 bases map to TRBD2. The J segment lost 4 bases and the V segment lost 3 bases, leaving 12 bases of the junction unmatched. The CDR3 covers 17 residues. Germline CDR1 MDHEN, CDR2 SYDVKM. The chain's CDR3 is CASSLTVSGSFADTQYF. Written as DNA, the CDR3 is TGTGCCAGCAGTTTGACCGTCAGCGGGAGTTTTGCAGATACGCAGTATTTT.

CDR3 sequence (DNA): TGTGCCAGCAGGGAGAGCTCCTACGAGCAGTACTTC. Amino acids: CASRESSYEQYF. The V call is TRBV6-5, the J call TRBJ2-7, with D unresolved. Germline lookup yields CDR1 MNHEY and CDR2 SVGAGI. V was clipped by 6 bases and J by 0 bases, with 6 bases between them. This CDR3 has 12 residues.

The J gene is TRBJ1-5, the V gene TRBV3-1 (or the pseudogene TRBV3-2); D may be TRBD1 (6 bases). CDR1 and CDR2 (germline): LGHDT, YNNKEL (reference sequence). The V end lost 4 bases, the J end lost 5 bases, and 9 bases lay between the germline ends. The CDR3 sequence is 13 residues long. CDR3 amino acids: CASSRDTDQPQHF. The CDR3 DNA is TGTGCCAGCAGCCGGGACACAGATCAGCCCCAGCATTTT.

This clone was observed a single time. The chain recombines TRBV30 with TRBJ1-5; TRBD1 matches at 8 bases. This CDR3 has 15 amino acids. V shed 3 bases, J shed 2 bases, and the junction held 6 bases outside the gene matches. The germline gives CDR1 GTSNPN, CDR2 SVGIG (reference sequence). This CDR3 is CAWSPPGQGNQPQHF. The DNA of the CDR3 is TGTGCCTGGAGCCCCCCGGGACAGGGCAATCAGCCCCAGCATTTT.

The chain couples TRBV14 to TRBJ2-5; D might be TRBD1 (7 bases). Trimming removed 2 bases from V and 1 base from J, with 11 bases in between. The CDR3 length is 15 residues. Germline V gene sequence: CDR1 SGHDN, CDR2 FVKESK. The CDR3 nucleotides read TGTGCCAGCAGCCAACCCAGGGGGGCCCAAGAGACCCAGTACTTC. Translation gives CASSQPRGAQETQYF. Together with reference TRBV14 and TRBJ2-5, the CDR3 gives the full variable domain: EAGVTQFPSHSVIEKGQTVTLRCDPISGHDNLYWYRRVMGKEIKFLLHFVKESKQDESGMPNNRFLAERTGGTYSTLKVQPAELEDSGVYFCASSQPRGAQETQYFGPGTRLLVL.

As regards this clone: One end of the junction is discordant with germline, which a read error may explain. The chain joins TRBV20-1 to TRBJ2-1, with TRBD1 matching over 7 bases. From germline, CDR1 is DFQATT and CDR2 SNEGSKA (reference sequence). There are 11 residues in the CDR3. The DNA of the CDR3 is TGCAGTGCTACAGGGGGAAATGCGCAGTTCTTC. This sequence encodes CSATGGNAQFF.

Here the CDR3 DNA reads TGTGCCAGCAGTGAGGTTCCGAAGACCTACGAGCAGTACTTC. Protein product: CASSEVPKTYEQYF. The chain links TRBV6-1 to TRBJ2-7; D is uncertain. The ends were cut back, 3 bases at V and 2 bases at J, with 11 bases in the middle. Germline loops: CDR1 MNHNS, CDR2 SASEGT. The CDR3 sequence is 14 residues long.

The chain employs TRBV28 and TRBJ1-1, with D perhaps matching TRBD1 (5 bases). Looked up from germline, CDR1 is MDHEN and CDR2 is SYDVKM. The CDR3 is 12 amino acids. V dropped 7 bases and J dropped 4 bases, with 10 bases sitting between them. The CDR3 DNA reads TGTGCCAGCAACTTAAGGGGCACTGAAGCTTTCTTT. Its translation: CASNLRGTEAFF.

V is TRBV7-9 and J is TRBJ2-1; D remains unclear. CDR1 and CDR2 from the germline V gene are SEHNR and FQNEAQ (reference sequence). This CDR3 spans 11 amino acids. V lost 8 bases to trimming and J lost 5 bases, with 7 bases between them. The CDR3 coding sequence is TGTGCCAGCGTTAGGGACAATGAGCAGTTCTTC. The encoded protein is CASVRDNEQFF.

V usage is TRBV5-1 and J usage is TRBJ2-7; 11 bases are shared with TRBD1. Germline values: CDR1 SGHRS, CDR2 YFSETQ. Trimming took 2 bases from V and 4 from J; bases not matched to a gene: 5. This CDR3 spans 15 amino acids. CDR3 loop: CASSFGTGGLYEQYF. The CDR3 DNA reads as TGCGCCAGCAGCTTCGGGACAGGGGGTTTGTACGAGCAGTACTTC.

V usage is TRBV3-1 (or the pseudogene TRBV3-2) and J usage is TRBJ1-5; D gene unclear. This CDR3 comprises 13 residues. V lost 4 bases to trimming and J lost 3 bases, with 7 bases between them. CDR1 LGHDT and CDR2 YNNKEL come from the germline V gene (reference sequence). The DNA for the CDR3 is TGTGCCAGCAGCCGGACGGTCAATCAGCCCCAGCATTTT. Encoded protein: CASSRTVNQPQHF.

The chain joins TRBV5-6 to TRBJ2-2, with D perhaps TRBD1 (5 bases). Trimming took 4 bases from V and 4 from J, leaving 17 bases between them. CDR3 length: 16 amino acids. Germline V gene data show CDR1 as SGHDT and CDR2 as YYEEEE. CDR3 sequence (DNA): TGTGCCAGCAGCGGGCCCCTCCTTGACAGCACCGGGGAGCTGTTTTTT. As protein: CASSGPLLDSTGELFF.

The J gene is TRBJ1-6, the V gene TRBV6-5, with unresolved D. CDR3 length: 14 amino acids. V lost 7 bases and J 6 bases, leaving 13 bases between the germline ends. In germline, CDR1 is MNHEY, CDR2 SVGAGI. CDR3 residues: CASIKEAANSPLHF. The CDR3 region has the DNA TGTGCCAGCATTAAGGAGGCAGCTAATTCACCCCTCCACTTT.

CDR3 loop: CASSRPTGGDGYTF. The DNA of the CDR3 is TGTGCCAGCAGCCGTCCCACAGGGGGCGATGGCTACACCTTC. The J gene is TRBJ1-2, the V gene TRBV7-2, with 9 bases aligning to TRBD1. V lost 5 bases, J lost 6 bases, and 7 bases stayed unmatched. This CDR3 contains 14 residues. Germline CDR1 reads SGHTA; CDR2 reads FQGNSA.